This TCR beta chain derives from a study of blood T cell repertoires in COVID-19. Study-level information: Sources were T cells, B-cell-depleted T cells, or PBMCs; the material itself was cDNA or gDNA.

Adults between roughly 18 and 90 years of age took part from approximately 24 US areas. Authors' processing steps: It was from reference gene primer amplification that nucleated cell counts were estimated. Profiled with immunoSEQ multiplex PCR; TCRdb holds only in-frame clones, not every one. Clone size and V and J calls were adopted from that table, with D and trimming inferred from the DNA. The sample has 150,000 to 200,000 clones, about 90% seen once. Germline CDR1 KGHSH, CDR2 LQKENI. V gave up 6 bases and J gave up 3 bases, with 18 bases separating them. This CDR3 spans 15 amino acids. This clonotype was sampled from a human donor with acute COVID-19. The donor label of this sample is uncertain. The chain has TRBV18 and TRBJ2-7; D remains unclear. Sequenced sample: PBMCs or T cells enriched from blood (not recorded which). CDR3 sequence: CASSNTPGLGYEQYF. The CDR3 coding sequence is TGTGCCAGCTCCAACACTCCGGGTCTTGGCTACGAGCAGTACTTC.